This T cell receptor beta chain is drawn from a study of OX40 agonist ivuxolimab in advanced cancers. Study details: Every 2 weeks, patients got intravenous ivuxolimab at one of six dose levels (0.01-10 mg/kg). Prior anti-PD-1, anti-PD-L1 or anti-CTLA-4 therapy did not bar entry, and less than 50% had some. Partial responses were achieved by three patients, one with hepatocellular carcinoma and two with cutaneous melanoma. Findings and caveats of the study: Individuals who were partial responders at 0.1-3.0 mg/kg had clonal expansion that ranked among the lowest.

With 6 bases removed from V and 4 bases from J, the gap between germline ends came to 9 bases. Germline V CDR1 and CDR2: MDHEN, SYDVKM. The CDR3 runs to 13 residues. As regards this clone: Its antigen is unknown.

Data came from immunoSEQ multiplex PCR; TCRdb stores just in-frame clones and leaves some out. The data hold 45,000 to 60,000 clones, with 91% observed a single time. The source of this sequence is an adult with an advanced solid tumor such as melanoma, head and neck, liver or kidney cancer. The starting material was CD4+ or CD8+ T cells sorted from blood, obtained in a trial of the OX40 agonist ivuxolimab. The gene calls are TRBV28 and TRBJ2-2; D uncertain. The chain's CDR3 is CASSLAPTGELFF. The CDR3 DNA reads TGTGCCAGCAGCCTGGCCCCCACCGGGGAGCTGTTTTTT. Drawing the rest from reference TRBV28 and TRBJ2-2, the complete variable domain is DVKVTQSSRYLVKRTGEKVFLECVQDMDHENMFWYRQDPGLGLRLIYFSYDVKMKEKGDIPEGYSVSREKKERFSLILESASTNQTSMYLCASSLAPTGELFFGEGSRLTVL.